Listed below are T cell receptor beta chains from one sample, sequenced in a study of cytomegalovirus exposure and HLA in healthy donors. Sequenced by immunoSEQ multiplex PCR; TCRdb stores in-frame clones only, minus some. This sample carries about 160,000 clones, about four fifths of them seen once, and the ten largest clones take about 4.8%. The sample consisted of PBMCs. These receptors all stem from a young man in good health and CMV-seronegative. Each CDR3 is given with its conserved first and last residue. A D gene is named only where the DNA matches it firmly. Not every row has a clone size; where given, it reads once, few, many or a size class.

D gene: TRBD1
J gene: TRBJ1-5
V gene: TRBV11-2
clone size: NA
CDR3 protein: CASSMDRPGGQPQHF
CDR3 DNA: TGTGCCAGCAGCATGGACAGGCCCGGGGGACAGCCCCAGCATTTT

D gene: NA
J gene: TRBJ2-7
V gene: TRBV4-3
clone size: NA
CDR3 protein: CASSQDWRGHEQYF
CDR3 DNA: TGCGCCAGCAGCCAAGATTGGAGGGGGCACGAGCAGTACTTC

D gene: NA
J gene: TRBJ2-7
V gene: TRBV12-5
clone size: NA
CDR3 protein: CASASGEAGNEQYF
CDR3 DNA: TGTGCTAGTGCCTCTGGGGAGGCAGGGAACGAGCAGTACTTC

D gene: NA
J gene: TRBJ2-1
V gene: TRBV5-1
clone size: few
CDR3 protein: CASSLGLDYNEQFF
CDR3 DNA: TGCGCCAGCAGCCTCGGACTGGATTACAATGAGCAGTTCTTC

D gene: NA
J gene: TRBJ1-2
V gene: TRBV6-5
clone size: few
CDR3 protein: CASSRPGQSDYGYTF
CDR3 DNA: TGTGCCAGCAGTCGTCCGGGACAATCAGACTATGGCTACACCTTC

D gene: NA
J gene: TRBJ2-1
V gene: TRBV7-3
clone size: NA
CDR3 protein: CASSSPGARRQFF
CDR3 DNA: TGTGCCAGCAGCTCCCCAGGGGCGCGGAGGCAGTTCTTC

D gene: TRBD1
J gene: TRBJ1-4
V gene: TRBV7-8
clone size: NA
CDR3 protein: CASSLSTGEEKLFF
CDR3 DNA: TGTGCCAGCAGCTTATCGACAGGGGAAGAAAAACTGTTTTTT

D gene: NA
J gene: TRBJ1-1
V gene: TRBV7-6
clone size: NA
CDR3 protein: CASSLGSGASNTEAFF
CDR3 DNA: TGTGCCAGCAGCTTAGGGAGTGGCGCCTCGAACACTGAAGCTTTCTTT

D gene: NA
J gene: TRBJ2-7
V gene: TRBV18
clone size: NA
CDR3 protein: CASSPLDSSYEQYF
CDR3 DNA: TGTGCCAGCTCACCCCTTGACAGCTCCTACGAGCAGTACTTC

D gene: TRBD1
J gene: TRBJ1-6
V gene: TRBV7-8
clone size: once
CDR3 protein: CASSFFTTGSRSPLHF
CDR3 DNA: TGTGCCAGCAGCTTTTTTACGACAGGGTCTCGCTCACCCCTCCACTTT

D gene: NA
J gene: TRBJ2-2
V gene: TRBV6-6
clone size: few
CDR3 protein: CASSFVGELFF
CDR3 DNA: TGTGCCAGCAGTTTCGTCGGGGAGCTGTTTTTT

D gene: TRBD1
J gene: TRBJ1-1
V gene: TRBV6-5
clone size: NA
CDR3 protein: CASSYSIQGASTEAFF
CDR3 DNA: TGTGCCAGCAGTTACTCGATTCAGGGGGCGAGCACTGAAGCTTTCTTT

D gene: TRBD1
J gene: TRBJ1-1
V gene: TRBV19
clone size: NA
CDR3 protein: CASSKGQQNTEAFF
CDR3 DNA: TGTGCCAGTAGTAAGGGACAGCAGAACACTGAAGCTTTCTTT

D gene: TRBD1
J gene: TRBJ1-2
V gene: TRBV5-1
clone size: NA
CDR3 protein: CASSHGGQEGGYTF
CDR3 DNA: TGCGCCAGCAGCCATGGGGGACAGGAGGGTGGCTACACCTTC

D gene: NA
J gene: TRBJ2-7
V gene: TRBV7-2
clone size: few
CDR3 protein: CASSPQINSYEQYF
CDR3 DNA: TGTGCCAGCAGCCCCCAGATAAACTCCTACGAGCAGTACTTC

D gene: NA
J gene: TRBJ2-5
V gene: TRBV6-5
clone size: NA
CDR3 protein: CASNQAGPEETQYF
CDR3 DNA: TGTGCCAGCAACCAAGCGGGCCCTGAGGAGACCCAGTACTTC

D gene: TRBD2
J gene: TRBJ2-1
V gene: TRBV6-1
clone size: NA
CDR3 protein: CASSEARLAGADEQFF
CDR3 DNA: TGTGCCAGCAGTGAAGCGCGGTTAGCGGGAGCAGATGAGCAGTTCTTC

D gene: NA
J gene: TRBJ1-2
V gene: TRBV5-4
clone size: NA
CDR3 protein: CASSLPGSDYGYTF
CDR3 DNA: TGTGCCAGCAGCTTACCAGGGTCTGACTATGGCTACACCTTC

D gene: TRBD1
J gene: TRBJ1-2
V gene: TRBV7-6
clone size: NA
CDR3 protein: CASSPQTGGYYGYTF
CDR3 DNA: TGTGCCAGCAGCCCACAGACAGGGGGTTACTATGGCTACACCTTC

D gene: TRBD1
J gene: TRBJ2-7
V gene: TRBV9
clone size: NA
CDR3 protein: CASSVWDRPYEQYF
CDR3 DNA: TGTGCCAGCAGCGTTTGGGACAGACCCTACGAGCAGTACTTC

D gene: TRBD1
J gene: TRBJ2-7
V gene: TRBV10-3
clone size: NA
CDR3 protein: CAITGQGQYEQYF
CDR3 DNA: TGTGCCATCACCGGACAGGGTCAGTACGAGCAGTACTTC

D gene: TRBD1
J gene: TRBJ2-3
V gene: TRBV27
clone size: NA
CDR3 protein: CASRGGADTQYF
CDR3 DNA: TGTGCCAGCAGAGGGGGCGCAGATACGCAGTATTTT

D gene: TRBD1
J gene: TRBJ2-5
V gene: TRBV14
clone size: NA
CDR3 protein: CASSPLRDRGGETQYF
CDR3 DNA: TGTGCCAGCAGCCCCCTCCGGGACAGGGGGGGAGAGACCCAGTACTTC

D gene: NA
J gene: TRBJ1-2
V gene: TRBV27
clone size: NA
CDR3 protein: CASSPNTVSELANYGYTF
CDR3 DNA: TGTGCCAGCAGCCCAAATACAGTATCCGAGTTAGCTAACTATGGCTACACCTTC

D gene: TRBD2
J gene: TRBJ2-2
V gene: TRBV9
clone size: NA
CDR3 protein: CASSPSGGSTGELFF
CDR3 DNA: TGTGCCAGCAGCCCGAGCGGGGGTAGCACCGGGGAGCTGTTTTTT

D gene: TRBD2
J gene: TRBJ2-3
V gene: TRBV7-8
clone size: once
CDR3 protein: CASSPLAGALTAQYF
CDR3 DNA: TGTGCCAGCAGCCCACTAGCGGGAGCCTTGACGGCGCAGTATTTT

D gene: NA
J gene: TRBJ1-4
V gene: TRBV18
clone size: NA
CDR3 protein: CASSRLGEKLFF
CDR3 DNA: TGTGCCAGCTCACGCCTCGGTGAAAAACTGTTTTTT

D gene: NA
J gene: TRBJ1-6
V gene: TRBV7-2
clone size: once
CDR3 protein: CASSPGGYNSPLHF
CDR3 DNA: TGTGCCAGCAGCCCGGGGGGCTATAATTCACCCCTCCACTTT

D gene: TRBD2
J gene: TRBJ2-7
V gene: TRBV5-1
clone size: NA
CDR3 protein: CASSSTLAGRYEQYF
CDR3 DNA: TGCGCCAGCAGCTCTACACTAGCGGGGAGATACGAGCAGTACTTC

D gene: NA
J gene: TRBJ1-2
V gene: TRBV18
clone size: NA
CDR3 protein: CASSRTDRPYGYTF
CDR3 DNA: TGTGCCAGCTCTCGTACCGACAGGCCTTATGGCTACACCTTC

D gene: TRBD1
J gene: TRBJ1-1
V gene: TRBV5-1
clone size: NA
CDR3 protein: CASSLDRGLSNTEAFF
CDR3 DNA: TGCGCCAGCAGCCTTGACAGGGGATTGTCGAACACTGAAGCTTTCTTT

D gene: NA
J gene: TRBJ2-1
V gene: TRBV7-3
clone size: NA
CDR3 protein: CASSTGLYNEQFF
CDR3 DNA: TGTGCCAGCAGCACGGGACTGTACAATGAGCAGTTCTTC

D gene: NA
J gene: TRBJ1-5
V gene: TRBV30
clone size: NA
CDR3 protein: CAWSVEAQPQHF
CDR3 DNA: TGTGCCTGGAGTGTGGAGGCTCAGCCCCAGCATTTT

D gene: TRBD1
J gene: TRBJ1-4
V gene: TRBV29-1
clone size: NA
CDR3 protein: CSVGGGQGREKLFF
CDR3 DNA: TGCAGCGTTGGGGGGGGACAGGGGCGTGAAAAACTGTTTTTT

D gene: TRBD2
J gene: TRBJ2-5
V gene: TRBV9
clone size: NA
CDR3 protein: CASSLELAGGRETQYF
CDR3 DNA: TGTGCCAGCAGCCTAGAGCTAGCGGGGGGACGAGAGACCCAGTACTTC

D gene: NA
J gene: TRBJ2-7
V gene: TRBV19
clone size: NA
CDR3 protein: CASSIDYSYEQYF
CDR3 DNA: TGTGCCAGTAGTATTGACTACTCCTACGAGCAGTACTTC

D gene: NA
J gene: TRBJ1-1
V gene: TRBV7-7
clone size: NA
CDR3 protein: CASSSSRLTEAFF
CDR3 DNA: TGTGCCAGCAGCTCCTCCCGACTCACTGAAGCTTTCTTT

D gene: NA
J gene: TRBJ2-3
V gene: TRBV27
clone size: NA
CDR3 protein: CASSFRRGTQYF
CDR3 DNA: TGTGCCAGCTCCTTCCGGCGCGGTACGCAGTATTTT

D gene: TRBD2
J gene: TRBJ2-3
V gene: TRBV28
clone size: NA
CDR3 protein: CASSFAGGSGDTQYF
CDR3 DNA: TGTGCCAGCAGTTTTGCGGGGGGGTCCGGGGATACGCAGTATTTT

D gene: NA
J gene: TRBJ1-4
V gene: TRBV28
clone size: NA
CDR3 protein: CASRSWASTNEKLFF
CDR3 DNA: TGTGCCAGCAGATCGTGGGCTTCAACTAATGAAAAACTGTTTTTT

D gene: NA
J gene: TRBJ2-2
V gene: TRBV29-1
clone size: few
CDR3 protein: CSVEDRHRVNAGELFF
CDR3 DNA: TGCAGCGTTGAAGATCGGCACAGGGTGAACGCCGGGGAGCTGTTTTTT

D gene: NA
J gene: TRBJ1-2
V gene: TRBV28
clone size: NA
CDR3 protein: CASSLFRTDYGYTF
CDR3 DNA: TGTGCCAGCAGTTTATTTCGGACAGACTATGGCTACACCTTC

D gene: NA
J gene: TRBJ2-7
V gene: TRBV7-9
clone size: NA
CDR3 protein: CASSLDTYEQYF
CDR3 DNA: TGTGCCAGCAGCTTAGACACCTACGAGCAGTACTTC

D gene: NA
J gene: TRBJ2-3
V gene: TRBV14
clone size: NA
CDR3 protein: CASSQGAQLFTDTQYF
CDR3 DNA: TGTGCCAGCAGCCAAGGAGCTCAACTATTCACAGATACGCAGTATTTT

D gene: NA
J gene: TRBJ1-2
V gene: TRBV27
clone size: NA
CDR3 protein: CASSLGPPANYGYTF
CDR3 DNA: TGTGCCAGCAGTTTGGGGCCGCCAGCTAACTATGGCTACACCTTC

D gene: NA
J gene: TRBJ1-5
V gene: TRBV25-1
clone size: NA
CDR3 protein: CASSEAGSGQPQHF
CDR3 DNA: TGTGCCAGCAGTGAAGCAGGGTCCGGGCAGCCCCAGCATTTT